These 3 T cell receptor beta chains originate from one sample sequenced in a study of Ad26.COV2.S vaccination and SARS-CoV-2 variants. Only in-frame clones appear in the TCRdb table, and some are missing; sequencing was by immunoSEQ multiplex PCR. The sample records 450,000 to 550,000 clones, 89% being singletons. Treatment here: around 19 received Ad26.COV2.S at low or high dose, single or two shots; about 5 received placebo; per-sample allocation not given. Sampling took place 63 days after the first vaccine or placebo injection. The sequences come from peripheral blood, collected in a trial of Ad26.COV2.S vaccine versus placebo. All receptors come from a person aged 18-60 years who received the Ad26.COV2.S COVID-19 vaccine or a placebo.

The V call is TRBV28, the J call TRBJ1-4; 8 bases are a match to TRBD1. From germline, CDR1 is MDHEN and CDR2 SYDVKM. The V segment lost 7 bases and the J segment 7 bases; nucleotides outside the gene matches: 8. The CDR3 covers 14 residues. For the CDR3, the DNA is TGTGCCAGCACCTACCAGGGGGCGGTTGAAAAACTGTTTTTT. Translation: CASTYQGAVEKLFF.

This clone was picked up a small number of times. DNA of the CDR3: TGCGCCAGCAGCCACCCGGGCGCGGCTAGCGGGGGGAAGGCGGCAGATACGCAGTATTTT. As protein: CASSHPGAASGGKAADTQYF. This chain uses TRBV4-1 with TRBJ2-3; the match to TRBD2 covers 11 bases. Germline CDR1 and CDR2: MGHRA and YSYEKL. This CDR3 has 20 amino acids. V lost 3 bases, J lost 4 bases, and 18 bases stayed unmatched.

The V and J genes are TRBV15 and TRBJ1-2; tentative D call: TRBD1 (5 bases). This CDR3 comprises 16 residues. Germline V gene data show CDR1 as LNHNV and CDR2 as YYDKDF (reference sequence). The V gene lost 0 bases and the J gene lost 1 base, with 12 bases spanning the gap. CDR3 nucleotide sequence: TGTGCCACCAGCAGAGAGACCGGGGGAGGTAACTATGGCTACACCTTC. As protein: CATSRETGGGNYGYTF.